The source of this T cell receptor (beta chain) is a study of response to subunit inactivated influenza vaccine. Findings of the study overall: Few additional T cells are recruited per seasonal influenza vaccination, authors suggested.

TCRdb re-called the RT-PCR reads through MiXCR, storing one row per CDR3 protein. Counted here are about 500,000 distinct CDR3 sequences, approximately 16% occurring once; the ten biggest clones make up about 3%. J gave up 2 bases and V 3 bases, and 6 bases lay outside the gene matches. Germline V gene lookup returns CDR1 LNHNV and CDR2 YYDKDF (reference sequence). The CDR3 consists of 16 residues. On this clonotype itself: Its target is unknown.

Source: CD4+ T cells sorted from PBMCs, taken less than 30 months after vaccination. The receptor was derived from a man between 45 and 75 years old who received an inactivated influenza vaccine. The chain is built from TRBV15 and TRBJ2-5, with 10 positions matching TRBD2. The CDR3 loop is CATSRWASGGQETQYF. The CDR3, as DNA: TGTGCCACCAGCAGGTGGGCTAGCGGGGGACAAGAGACCCAGTACTTC.